This entry lists 30 T cell receptor beta chains sequenced from one sample in a study of OX40 agonist ivuxolimab in advanced cancers. Repertoires were generated with immunoSEQ multiplex PCR, while TCRdb's copy carries only in-frame clones and drops some. This table holds 50,000 to 55,000 clones, around 86% found once. Specimen: CD4+ or CD8+ T cells sorted from blood, collected in a trial of the OX40 agonist ivuxolimab. The receptor set was obtained from an adult with an advanced solid tumor such as melanoma, head and neck, liver or kidney cancer.

The J gene is TRBJ1-6, the V gene TRBV12-5; D is ambiguous. The length of the CDR3 is 21 residues. V lost 1 base and J 5 bases, leaving 27 bases between the germline ends. Germline V lookup: CDR1 LGHNT, CDR2 FRNRAP. CDR3 sequence (DNA): TGTGCTAGTGGTTTGGGGTTCAGGTTTTCCTATAACGCGACCGATAATTCACCCCTCCACTTT. Its protein product is CASGLGFRFSYNATDNSPLHF.

In its sample, this clone was seen once. The rearrangement links TRBV6-1 to TRBJ2-7; tentative D call: TRBD2 (5 bases). V was clipped by 7 bases and J by 0 bases, with 10 bases between them. The CDR3 totals 13 residues. CDR1 is MNHNS and CDR2 is SASEGT in the germline V gene. CDR3 sequence reads: CASIKTSSYEQYF. The CDR3 coding sequence is TGTGCCAGCATTAAAACTAGCTCCTACGAGCAGTACTTC.

This chain links TRBV20-1 with TRBJ1-5, with unresolved D. The V gene lost 5 bases and the J gene lost 6 bases, with 8 bases spanning the gap. The germline CDR1 and CDR2 sequences are DFQATT and SNEGSKA (reference sequence). CDR3 length: 11 residues. The CDR3 loop reads CSASGPQPQHF. The CDR3 bases are TGCAGTGCTTCAGGCCCTCAGCCCCAGCATTTT.

This clone was seen once. This chain connects TRBV6-5 to TRBJ2-5; D possibly matches TRBD1 or TRBD2 (5 bases each). The germline V gene has CDR1 MNHEY and CDR2 SVGAGI. This CDR3 has 16 amino acids. Trimming removed 2 bases at V and 6 bases at J, with 19 bases between. The CDR3, as DNA: TGTGCCAGCAGTTACGGGTCGACGGGGCAGCGGAAGACCCAGTACTTC. Its protein is CASSYGSTGQRKTQYF.

This chain links TRBV30 with TRBJ1-1; D is possibly TRBD1 (5 bases). Trimming took off 5 bases at V and 1 base at J, with 11 bases between the two ends. Germline-derived CDR1 and CDR2 are GTSNPN and SVGIG (reference sequence). The CDR3 contains 13 residues. Here the CDR3 reads CAWCRASNTEAFF. In DNA form, the CDR3 reads TGTGCCTGGTGCAGGGCTTCGAACACTGAAGCTTTCTTT. Supplemented by reference TRBV30 and TRBJ1-1, the full variable domain reads SQTIHQWPATLVQPVGSPLSLECTVEGTSNPNLYWYRQAAGRGLQLLFYSVGIGQISSEVPQNLSASRPQDRQFILSSKKLLLSDSGFYLCAWCRASNTEAFFGQGTRLTVV.

The gene calls are TRBV10-3 and TRBJ2-1; D call uncertain. The CDR3 sequence is 16 residues long. Trimming shortened V by 1 base and J by 4 bases, and 14 bases separated the two germline ends. The germline V gene encodes CDR1 ENHRY and CDR2 SYGVKD. The CDR3 DNA reads as TGTGCCATCAGTGAGTTAGGGCCAGAGGCATACAATGAGCAGTTCTTC. Translating gives CAISELGPEAYNEQFF.

The chain employs TRBV2 and TRBJ2-1, with D perhaps being TRBD1 or TRBD2 (6 bases each). This CDR3 spans 14 amino acids. Trimming removed 8 bases at V and 7 bases at J, with 18 bases between. CDR1 and CDR2 from the germline V gene are SNHLY and FYNNEI. The CDR3 sequence: CASEVGGPRNEQFF. The CDR3 nucleotides are TGTGCCAGCGAGGTAGGGGGGCCAAGAAATGAGCAGTTCTTC.

This clone has just a few counts. V gene TRBV2 combines with J gene TRBJ1-5; 7 nucleotides agree with TRBD1. CDR1 SNHLY and CDR2 FYNNEI come from the germline V gene. The length of the CDR3 is 15 residues. V was clipped by 4 bases and J by 0 bases; unmatched bases: 3. The CDR3 DNA reads as TGTGCCAGCAGTGGGACAGGAGGTAGCAATCAGCCCCAGCATTTT. As protein: CASSGTGGSNQPQHF.

V gene TRBV18 combines with J gene TRBJ2-3, with TRBD1 as a possible D gene (5 bases). The V end was cut by 3 bases, the J end by 4 bases, with 14 bases between. Germline V gene data show CDR1 as KGHSH and CDR2 as LQKENI. CDR3 size: 15 residues. CDR3 region: CASSPGLRAPDTQYF. The CDR3 DNA reads TGTGCCAGCTCACCGGGGCTTAGGGCCCCAGATACGCAGTATTTT. Drawing the rest from reference TRBV18 and TRBJ2-3, the complete variable domain is NAGVMQNPRHLVRRRGQEARLRCSPMKGHSHVYWYRQLPEEGLKFMVYLQKENIIDESGMPKERFSAEFPKEGPSILRIQQVVRGDSAAYFCASSPGLRAPDTQYFGPGTRLTVL.

This sequence joins TRBV5-1 and TRBJ1-6; the match to TRBD1 covers 8 bases. Germline V CDR1 and CDR2: SGHRS, YFSETQ. This CDR3 contains 16 residues. Unmatched junction bases numbered 6, after V lost 4 bases and J lost 3 bases. CDR3 in DNA: TGCGCCAGCAGCCCGGGACAGGCCCGCTATAATTCACCCCTCCACTTT. Protein product: CASSPGQARYNSPLHF.

The V gene is TRBV7-7, the J gene TRBJ2-3; 11 bases are a match to TRBD2. V shed 2 bases and J 6 bases; nucleotides not matched to a gene: 4. The CDR3 loop spans 15 amino acids. The germline gives CDR1 SSHAT, CDR2 FNYEAQ (reference sequence). The CDR3 sequence is CASSLIAGGPDTQYF. The CDR3 coding sequence is TGTGCCAGCAGCTTAATAGCGGGAGGGCCTGATACGCAGTATTTT.

This clone was detected only a few times. The gene calls are TRBV5-6 and TRBJ2-2; D tentatively reads TRBD1 or TRBD2 (6 bases each). CDR1 SGHDT and CDR2 YYEEEE come from the germline V gene. This CDR3 region has 18 residues. Trimming removed 0 bases at V and 5 bases at J, with 20 bases between. The CDR3 protein is CASSLADLGRRGTGELFF. DNA of the CDR3: TGTGCCAGCAGCTTGGCGGACCTTGGTAGGAGGGGGACCGGGGAGCTGTTTTTT.

The chain combines TRBV4-3 with TRBJ2-1; 12 bases map to TRBD2. The germline CDR1 and CDR2 sequences are LGHNA and YSLEER. CDR3 length equals 16 residues. V was clipped by 5 bases and J by 12 bases; unmatched bases: 14. DNA of the CDR3: TGCGCCAGCAGCGCTTTCCCGGCTAGCGGGAGGGTTGGGCAGTTCTTC. This codes for CASSAFPASGRVGQFF.

This chain joins TRBV7-2 and TRBJ2-5; the D is unclear. V gave up 5 bases and J gave up 5 bases, with 18 bases separating them. CDR3 size: 15 residues. The V gene's germline CDR1 is SGHTA and CDR2 FQGNSA. The CDR3 region is CASSPNYLETETQYF. The CDR3 nucleotides are TGTGCCAGCAGCCCGAACTATCTAGAGACGGAGACCCAGTACTTC.

This rearrangement joins TRBV7-9 to TRBJ2-1; 7 nucleotides match TRBD2. With 6 bases clipped from V and 0 bases from J, the junction kept 5 bases outside the gene matches. This CDR3 has 15 amino acids. The germline gives CDR1 SEHNR, CDR2 FQNEAQ (reference sequence). CDR3 coding DNA: TGTGCCAGCAGTTCCTCTAGCGGCTCCTACAATGAGCAGTTCTTC. Encoded protein: CASSSSSGSYNEQFF.

CDR3 sequence (DNA): TGTGCCAGCTCACCGCCAGGACTAGCGGGTTCAGAGACCCAGTACTTC. Translation gives CASSPPGLAGSETQYF. V usage is TRBV18 and J usage is TRBJ2-5, with 11 bases fitting TRBD2. V was clipped by 3 bases and J by 4 bases; unmatched bases: 7. Germline CDR1 KGHSH, CDR2 LQKENI. This CDR3 comprises 16 residues.

The chain carries TRBV7-2 and TRBJ2-1; the match to TRBD2 covers 9 bases. The J segment lost 4 bases and the V segment lost 1 base, leaving 2 bases of the junction unmatched. Germline CDR1 is SGHTA and CDR2 is FQGNSA. CDR3 length: 15 residues. The CDR3: CASSLGLAGYNEQFF. The CDR3 DNA sequence: TGTGCCAGCAGCTTAGGGCTAGCGGGGTACAATGAGCAGTTCTTC.

This rearrangement joins TRBV2 to TRBJ2-3, with TRBD2 identical over 13 bases. V was clipped by 2 bases and J by 5 bases; unmatched bases: 4. The CDR3 is made up of 16 amino acids. CDR1 and CDR2 from the germline V gene are SNHLY and FYNNEI. CDR3: CASSETSGGGRDTQYF. The CDR3 DNA reads TGTGCCAGCAGTGAAACTAGCGGGGGGGGTAGAGATACGCAGTATTTT.

The V call is TRBV7-7, the J call TRBJ2-2; D gene uncertain. Germline-derived CDR1 and CDR2 are SSHAT and FNYEAQ (reference sequence). Trimming took 1 base from V and 1 from J, leaving 7 bases between them. This CDR3 has 15 amino acids. CDR3 protein: CASSLERVNTGELFF. In DNA form, the CDR3 reads TGTGCCAGCAGCTTAGAACGGGTGAACACCGGGGAGCTGTTTTTT.

This chain links TRBV10-2 with TRBJ1-1; 9 bases line up with TRBD1. The V and J ends lost 8 bases and 0 bases, in that order; junction bases with no gene match: 4. The germline gives CDR1 WSHSY, CDR2 SAAADI. This CDR3 is 14 amino acids long. The CDR3 DNA follows: TGCGCCAGCGGGGACAGGGCAATGAACACTGAAGCTTTCTTT. Protein: CASGDRAMNTEAFF.

The chain joins TRBV5-1 to TRBJ2-3; D is possibly TRBD2 (6 bases). Per germline, CDR1 SGHRS and CDR2 YFSETQ. The CDR3 runs 15 residues. Trimming removed 4 bases from V and 4 bases from J, with 16 bases in between. The CDR3 DNA sequence: TGCGCCAGCAGCACACAATCATCGGGGGCAGATACGCAGTATTTT. Protein sequence: CASSTQSSGADTQYF.

This clone was detected only once. The chain employs TRBV6-5 and TRBJ2-7; no clear D. The V gene lost 4 bases and the J gene lost 5 bases, with 6 bases spanning the gap. This CDR3 spans 11 amino acids. Per the germline V gene, CDR1 is MNHEY and CDR2 is SVGAGI. DNA of the CDR3: TGTGCCAGCAGTTCCGCTAACGAGCAGTACTTC. It codes for CASSSANEQYF.

The V and J genes are TRBV18 and TRBJ2-3, with no clear D. Germline V gives CDR1 KGHSH, CDR2 LQKENI. Between the trimmed V and J ends, which lost 5 bases and 6 bases, there was a span of 9 bases. This CDR3 comprises 12 residues. CDR3 DNA sequence: TGTGCCAGCTCAACGAAAGGGGATACGCAGTATTTT. As protein: CASSTKGDTQYF.

This chain connects TRBV9 to TRBJ1-4; D ambiguous. This CDR3 spans 15 amino acids. Germline assignment: CDR1 SGDLS and CDR2 YYNGEE. Trimming took 0 bases from V and 8 from J, leaving 14 bases between them. In DNA form, the CDR3 reads TGTGCCAGCAGCGTAGAAGGGTTGGGTAACGAAAAACTGTTTTTT. Its protein product is CASSVEGLGNEKLFF.

The V gene is TRBV5-1, the J gene TRBJ2-5; D unclear. Germline CDR1 is SGHRS and CDR2 is YFSETQ. Between the trimmed V and J ends, which lost 0 bases and 9 bases, there was a span of 6 bases. The CDR3 is made up of 11 amino acids. CDR3 protein: CASSLEGPQYF. For the CDR3, the DNA is TGCGCCAGCAGCTTGGAAGGGCCCCAGTACTTC.

This clone showed up just a few times. The chain employs TRBV6-5 and TRBJ1-5; D remains ambiguous. The V and J ends lost 6 bases and 4 bases respectively, with 7 bases between them. Germline assignment: CDR1 MNHEY and CDR2 SVGAGI. This CDR3 comprises 12 residues. The CDR3 coding sequence is TGTGCCAGCAGAGGACCTAATCAGCCCCAGCATTTT. This codes for CASRGPNQPQHF.

This clone occurred once. The chain links TRBV27 to TRBJ2-5; either TRBD1 or TRBD2 may supply D (6 bases each). CDR1 and CDR2 (germline): MNHEY, SMNVEV (reference sequence). Between the trimmed V and J ends, which lost 3 bases and 5 bases, there was a span of 13 bases. This CDR3 is 14 amino acids long. The CDR3: CASSLAGEVETQYF. Written as DNA, the CDR3 is TGTGCCAGCAGTTTGGCAGGGGAGGTCGAGACCCAGTACTTC.

The V call is TRBV11-2, the J call TRBJ2-2, with D tentatively TRBD1 or TRBD2 (6 bases each). Germline lookup yields CDR1 SGHAT and CDR2 FQNNGV. This CDR3 region has 14 residues. Deletions cut 2 bases from V and 6 bases from J, with 10 bases between. The CDR3 DNA follows: TGTGCCAGCAGCTTACGAGGGGGGCCCGGGGAGCTGTTTTTT. Residues: CASSLRGGPGELFF.

The gene calls are TRBV6-6 and TRBJ1-5; D ambiguous. Germline V lookup: CDR1 MNHNY, CDR2 SVGAGI (reference sequence). The CDR3 has 14 residues. V shed 2 bases and J shed 1 base, with 6 bases lying between them. The CDR3 DNA sequence: TGTGCCAGCAGTTACCGTCAGAGCAATCAGCCCCAGCATTTT. This sequence encodes CASSYRQSNQPQHF.

This clone has just a few counts. The rearrangement joins TRBV7-9 to TRBJ1-2; D not resolved. The CDR3 has 14 residues. Between the trimmed V and J ends, which lost 2 bases and 0 bases, there was a span of 7 bases. Germline V gene data show CDR1 as SEHNR and CDR2 as FQNEAQ (reference sequence). CDR3 nucleotides: TGTGCCAGCAGCTTATTTGCTTCTAACTATGGCTACACCTTC. Its translation is CASSLFASNYGYTF. Filled out from reference TRBV7-9 and TRBJ1-2, the complete variable domain reads DTGVSQNPRHKITKRGQNVTFRCDPISEHNRLYWYRQTLGQGPEFLTYFQNEAQLEKSRLLSDRFSAERPKGSFSTLEIQRTEQGDSAMYLCASSLFASNYGYTFGSGTRLTVV.